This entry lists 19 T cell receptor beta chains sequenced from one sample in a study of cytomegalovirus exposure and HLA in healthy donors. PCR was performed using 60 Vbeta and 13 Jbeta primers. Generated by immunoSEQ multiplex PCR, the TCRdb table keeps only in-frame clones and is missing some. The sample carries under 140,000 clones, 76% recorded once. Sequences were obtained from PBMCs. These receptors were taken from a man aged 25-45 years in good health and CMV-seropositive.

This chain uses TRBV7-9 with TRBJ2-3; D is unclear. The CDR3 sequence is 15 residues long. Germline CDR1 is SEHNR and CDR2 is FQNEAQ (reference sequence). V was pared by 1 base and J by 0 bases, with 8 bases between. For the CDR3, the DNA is TGTGCCAGCAGCTTAGTTTCGTCTAGCACAGATACGCAGTATTTT. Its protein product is CASSLVSSSTDTQYF.

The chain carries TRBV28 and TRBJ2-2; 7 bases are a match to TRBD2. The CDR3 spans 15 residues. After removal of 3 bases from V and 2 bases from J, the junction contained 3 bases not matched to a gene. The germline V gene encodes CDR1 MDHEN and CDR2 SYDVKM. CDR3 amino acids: CASSLSGGNTGELFF. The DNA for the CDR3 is TGTGCCAGCAGTTTGTCGGGGGGTAACACCGGGGAGCTGTTTTTT.

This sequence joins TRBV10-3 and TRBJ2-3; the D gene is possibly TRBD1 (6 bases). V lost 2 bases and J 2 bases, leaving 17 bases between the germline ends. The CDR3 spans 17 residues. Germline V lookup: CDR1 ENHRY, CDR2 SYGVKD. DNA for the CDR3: TGTGCCATCAGTGAGCCAGGGACAAAGGGATTCACAGATACGCAGTATTTT. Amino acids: CAISEPGTKGFTDTQYF.

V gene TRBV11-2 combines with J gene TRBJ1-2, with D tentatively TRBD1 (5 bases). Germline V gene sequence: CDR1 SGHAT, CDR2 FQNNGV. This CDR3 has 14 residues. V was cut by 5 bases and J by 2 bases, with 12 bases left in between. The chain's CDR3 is CASSPPGGNYGYTF. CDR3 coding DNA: TGTGCCAGCAGCCCGCCGGGGGGGAACTATGGCTACACCTTC.

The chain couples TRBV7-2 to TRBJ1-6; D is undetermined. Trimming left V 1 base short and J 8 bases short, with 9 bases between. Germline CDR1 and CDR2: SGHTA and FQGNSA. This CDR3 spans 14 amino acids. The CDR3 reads CASSLGGGHSPLHF. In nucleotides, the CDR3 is TGTGCCAGCAGCTTAGGAGGTGGCCATTCACCCCTCCACTTT.

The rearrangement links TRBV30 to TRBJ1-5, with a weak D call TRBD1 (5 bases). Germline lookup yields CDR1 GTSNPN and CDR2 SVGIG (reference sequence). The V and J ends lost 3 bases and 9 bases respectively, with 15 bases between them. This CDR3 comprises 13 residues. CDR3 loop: CAWSEQATWPQHF. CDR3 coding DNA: TGTGCCTGGAGCGAACAGGCTACCTGGCCCCAGCATTTT.

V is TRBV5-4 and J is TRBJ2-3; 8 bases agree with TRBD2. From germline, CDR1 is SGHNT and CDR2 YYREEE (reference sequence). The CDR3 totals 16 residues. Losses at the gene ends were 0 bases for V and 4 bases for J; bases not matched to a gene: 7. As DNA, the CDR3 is TGTGCCAGCAGCTTGGGGCCGGGGGGGGGCCCAGATACGCAGTATTTT. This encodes CASSLGPGGGPDTQYF.

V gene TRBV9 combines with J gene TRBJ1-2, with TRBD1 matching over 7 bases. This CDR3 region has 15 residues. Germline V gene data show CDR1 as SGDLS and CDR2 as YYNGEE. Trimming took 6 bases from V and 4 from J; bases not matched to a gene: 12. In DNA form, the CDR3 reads TGTGCCAGCACCCTAGGAATACAGGGGATCTATGGCTACACCTTC. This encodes CASTLGIQGIYGYTF.

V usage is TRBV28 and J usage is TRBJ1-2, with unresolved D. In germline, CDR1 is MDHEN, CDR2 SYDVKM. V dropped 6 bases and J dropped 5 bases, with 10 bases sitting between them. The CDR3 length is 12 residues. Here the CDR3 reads CASSPDSYGYTF. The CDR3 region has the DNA TGTGCCAGCAGCCCCGACTCGTATGGCTACACCTTC.

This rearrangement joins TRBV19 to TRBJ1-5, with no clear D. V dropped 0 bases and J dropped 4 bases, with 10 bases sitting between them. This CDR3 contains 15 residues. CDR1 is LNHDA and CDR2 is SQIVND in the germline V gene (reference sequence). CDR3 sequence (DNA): TGTGCCAGTAGTATAGAAACAGCCCCTAATCAGCCCCAGCATTTT. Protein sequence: CASSIETAPNQPQHF.

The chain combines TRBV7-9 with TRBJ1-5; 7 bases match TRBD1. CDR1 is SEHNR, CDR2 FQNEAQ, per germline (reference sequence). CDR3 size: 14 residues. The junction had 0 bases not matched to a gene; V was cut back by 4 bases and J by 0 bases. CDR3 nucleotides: TGTGCCAGCAGCTGGGACAGTAGCAATCAGCCCCAGCATTTT. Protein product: CASSWDSSNQPQHF.

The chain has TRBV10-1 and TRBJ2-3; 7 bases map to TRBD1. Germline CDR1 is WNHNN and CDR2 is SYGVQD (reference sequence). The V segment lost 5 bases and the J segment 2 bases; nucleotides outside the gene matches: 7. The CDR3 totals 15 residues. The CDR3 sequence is CASSPRDSHTDTQYF. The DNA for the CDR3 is TGCGCCAGCAGTCCCCGGGACAGTCACACAGATACGCAGTATTTT.

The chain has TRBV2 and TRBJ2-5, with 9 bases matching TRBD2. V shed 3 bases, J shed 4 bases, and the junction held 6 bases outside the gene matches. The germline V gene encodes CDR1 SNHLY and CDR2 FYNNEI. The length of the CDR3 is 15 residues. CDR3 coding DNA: TGTGCCAGCAGTGATCCAGCGGGGGGCATAGAGACCCAGTACTTC. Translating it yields CASSDPAGGIETQYF.

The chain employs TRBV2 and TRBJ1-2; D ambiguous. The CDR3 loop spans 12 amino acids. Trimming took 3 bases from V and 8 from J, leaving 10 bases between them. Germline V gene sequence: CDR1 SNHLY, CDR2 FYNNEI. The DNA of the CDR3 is TGTGCCAGCAGTGAGCGGGGTCAAGGCTACACCTTC. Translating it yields CASSERGQGYTF.

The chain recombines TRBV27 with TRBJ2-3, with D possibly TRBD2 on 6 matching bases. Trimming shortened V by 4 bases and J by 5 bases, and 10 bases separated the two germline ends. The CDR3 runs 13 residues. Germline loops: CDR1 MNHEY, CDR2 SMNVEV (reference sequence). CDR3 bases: TGTGCCAGCAGTTCGGGGGTCGGAGATACGCAGTATTTT. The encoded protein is CASSSGVGDTQYF.

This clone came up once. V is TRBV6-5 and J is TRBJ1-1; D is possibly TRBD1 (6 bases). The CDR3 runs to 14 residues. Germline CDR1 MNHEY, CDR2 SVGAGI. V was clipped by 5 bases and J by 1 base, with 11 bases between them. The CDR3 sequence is CASSGGRGNTEAFF. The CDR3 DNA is TGTGCCAGCAGTGGGGGCCGAGGGAACACTGAAGCTTTCTTT.

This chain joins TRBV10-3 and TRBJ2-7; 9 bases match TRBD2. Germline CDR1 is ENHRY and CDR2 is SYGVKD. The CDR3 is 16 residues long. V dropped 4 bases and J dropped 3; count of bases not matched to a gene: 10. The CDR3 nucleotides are TGTGCCATCAGTGCGATAGCGGGGGCGGGTTACTACGAGCAGTACTTC. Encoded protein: CAISAIAGAGYYEQYF.

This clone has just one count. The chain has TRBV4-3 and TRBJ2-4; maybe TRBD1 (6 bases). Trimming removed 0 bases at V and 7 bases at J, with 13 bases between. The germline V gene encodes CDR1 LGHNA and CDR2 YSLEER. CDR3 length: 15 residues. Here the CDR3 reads CASSQERTARNIQYF. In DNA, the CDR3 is TGCGCCAGCAGCCAAGAGAGGACAGCGAGGAACATTCAGTACTTC.

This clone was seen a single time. The CDR3 sequence: CASSLEGRGWETQYF. The CDR3 DNA sequence: TGCGCCAGCAGCTTGGAGGGACGGGGGTGGGAGACCCAGTACTTC. The chain uses TRBV5-1 and TRBJ2-5; a possible D gene is TRBD2 (6 bases). CDR1 is SGHRS, CDR2 YFSETQ, per germline. The CDR3 consists of 15 residues. Trimming took 0 bases from V and 5 from J, leaving 14 bases between them. Complete variable domain (other parts from reference TRBV5-1 and TRBJ2-5): KAGVTQTPRYLIKTRGQQVTLSCSPISGHRSVSWYQQTPGQGLQFLFEYFSETQRNKGNFPGRFSGRQFSNSRSEMNVSTLELGDSALYLCASSLEGRGWETQYFGPGTRLLVL.